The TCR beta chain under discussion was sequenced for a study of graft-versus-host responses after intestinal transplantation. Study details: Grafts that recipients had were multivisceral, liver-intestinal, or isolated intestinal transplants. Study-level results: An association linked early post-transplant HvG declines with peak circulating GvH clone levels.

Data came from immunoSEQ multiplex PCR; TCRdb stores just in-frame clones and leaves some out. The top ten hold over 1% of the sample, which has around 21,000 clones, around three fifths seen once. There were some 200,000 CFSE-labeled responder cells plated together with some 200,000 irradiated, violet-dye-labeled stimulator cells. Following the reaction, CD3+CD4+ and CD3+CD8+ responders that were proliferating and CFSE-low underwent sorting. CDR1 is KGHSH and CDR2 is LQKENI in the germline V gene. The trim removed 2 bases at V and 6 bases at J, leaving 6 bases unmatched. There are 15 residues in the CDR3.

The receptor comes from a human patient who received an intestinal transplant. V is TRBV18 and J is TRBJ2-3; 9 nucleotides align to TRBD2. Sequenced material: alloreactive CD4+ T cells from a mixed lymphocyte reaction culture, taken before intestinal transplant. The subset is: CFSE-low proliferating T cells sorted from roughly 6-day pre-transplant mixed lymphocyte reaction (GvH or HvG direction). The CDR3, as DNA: TGTGCCAGCTCACCATGGTCCCTAGCGGGGGATACGCAGTATTTT. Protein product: CASSPWSLAGDTQYF.